These 2 T cell receptor beta chains were all obtained from the same sample, sequenced in a study of blood T cell repertoires in COVID-19. Produced via immunoSEQ multiplex PCR; TCRdb's table is partial and in-frame only. The data contain tens of thousands of clones, approximately 90% of them seen just once; the ten biggest clones take up roughly 1%. The specimen sequenced was PBMCs or T cells enriched from blood (not recorded which). These TCRs come from a woman aged 50 to 65 with acute COVID-19.

CDR3 region: CASSIAGGEQFF. The CDR3 DNA sequence: TGTGCCAGCAGTATAGCGGGTGGTGAGCAGTTCTTC. The chain recombines TRBV6-5 with TRBJ2-1; TRBD2 agrees at 7 bases. CDR1 is MNHEY, CDR2 SVGAGI, per germline. V trimming: 5 bases; J trimming: 9 bases; junction bases outside the gene matches: 4. This CDR3 contains 12 residues.

The chain employs TRBV25-1 and TRBJ1-5; D unresolved. CDR3 length: 14 residues. CDR1 is MGHDK, CDR2 SYGVNS, per germline. V was clipped by 6 bases and J by 2 bases, with 11 bases between them. CDR3: CASSLPGGNQPQHF. In nucleotides, the CDR3 is TGTGCCAGCAGCCTTCCCGGGGGCAATCAGCCCCAGCATTTT.